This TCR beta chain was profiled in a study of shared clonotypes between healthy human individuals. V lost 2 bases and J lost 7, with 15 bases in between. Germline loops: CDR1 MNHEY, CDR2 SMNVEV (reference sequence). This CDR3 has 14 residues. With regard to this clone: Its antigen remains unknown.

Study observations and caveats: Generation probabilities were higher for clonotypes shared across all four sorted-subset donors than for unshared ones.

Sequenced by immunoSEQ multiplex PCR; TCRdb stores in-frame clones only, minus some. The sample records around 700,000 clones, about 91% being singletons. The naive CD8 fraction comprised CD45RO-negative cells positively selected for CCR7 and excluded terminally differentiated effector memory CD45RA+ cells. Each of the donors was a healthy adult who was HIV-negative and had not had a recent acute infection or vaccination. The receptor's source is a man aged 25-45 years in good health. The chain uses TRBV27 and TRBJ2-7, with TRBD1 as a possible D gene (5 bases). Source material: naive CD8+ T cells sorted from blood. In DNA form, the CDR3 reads TGTGCCAGCAGTTTACAGGGCCGGCATTGGGAGCAGTACTTC. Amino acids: CASSLQGRHWEQYF.